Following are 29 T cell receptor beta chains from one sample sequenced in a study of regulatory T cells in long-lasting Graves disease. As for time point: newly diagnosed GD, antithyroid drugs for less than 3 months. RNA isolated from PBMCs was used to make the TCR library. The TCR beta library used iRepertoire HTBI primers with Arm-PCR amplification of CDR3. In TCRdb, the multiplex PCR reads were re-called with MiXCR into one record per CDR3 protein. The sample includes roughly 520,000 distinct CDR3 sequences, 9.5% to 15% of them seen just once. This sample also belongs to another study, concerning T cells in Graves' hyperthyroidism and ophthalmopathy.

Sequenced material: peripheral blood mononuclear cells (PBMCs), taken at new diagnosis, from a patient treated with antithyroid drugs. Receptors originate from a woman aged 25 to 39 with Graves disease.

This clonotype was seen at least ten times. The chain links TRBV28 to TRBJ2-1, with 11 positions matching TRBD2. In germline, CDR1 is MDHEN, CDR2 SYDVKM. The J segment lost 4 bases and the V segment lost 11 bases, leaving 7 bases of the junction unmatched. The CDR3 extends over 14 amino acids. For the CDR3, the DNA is TGTGCCGCGGAACTAGCGGGAGCTTACAATGAGCAGTTCTTC. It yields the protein CAAELAGAYNEQFF.

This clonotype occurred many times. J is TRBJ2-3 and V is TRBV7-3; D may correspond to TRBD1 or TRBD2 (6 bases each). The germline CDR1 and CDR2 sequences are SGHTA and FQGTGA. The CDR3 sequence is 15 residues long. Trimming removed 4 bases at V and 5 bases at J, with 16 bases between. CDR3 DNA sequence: TGTGCCAGCAGCTCTGGGGGGCAGGGAGGAGATACGCAGTATTTT. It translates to CASSSGGQGGDTQYF. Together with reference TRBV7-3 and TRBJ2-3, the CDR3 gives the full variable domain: GAGVSQTPSNKVTEKGKYVELRCDPISGHTALYWYRQSLGQGPEFLIYFQGTGAADDSGLPNDRFFAVRPEGSVSTLKIQRTERGDSAVYLCASSSGGQGGDTQYFGPGTRLTVL.

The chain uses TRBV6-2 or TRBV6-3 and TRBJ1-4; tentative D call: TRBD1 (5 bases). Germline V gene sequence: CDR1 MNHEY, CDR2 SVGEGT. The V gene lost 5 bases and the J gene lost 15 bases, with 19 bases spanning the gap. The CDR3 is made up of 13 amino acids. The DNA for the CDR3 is TGTGCCAGCAGTCGCGAACGAATCGACAGATTGTTTTTT. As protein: CASSRERIDRLFF.

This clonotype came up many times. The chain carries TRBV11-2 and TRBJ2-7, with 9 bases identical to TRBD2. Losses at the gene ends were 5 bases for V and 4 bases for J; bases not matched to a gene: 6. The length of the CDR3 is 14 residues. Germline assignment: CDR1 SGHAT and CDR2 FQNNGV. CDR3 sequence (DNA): TGTGCCAGCAGCCCTTGGCGGGAGGGGTACGAGCAGTACTTC. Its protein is CASSPWREGYEQYF.

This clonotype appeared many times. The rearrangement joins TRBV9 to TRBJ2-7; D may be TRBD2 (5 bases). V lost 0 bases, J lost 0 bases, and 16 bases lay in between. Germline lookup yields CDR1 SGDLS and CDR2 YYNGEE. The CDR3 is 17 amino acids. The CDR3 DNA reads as TGTGCCAGCAGCGTAGGGTCCGGGGAACCCCGCTCCTACGAGCAGTACTTC. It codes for CASSVGSGEPRSYEQYF. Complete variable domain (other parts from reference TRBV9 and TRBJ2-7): DSGVTQTPKHLITATGQRVTLRCSPRSGDLSVYWYQQSLDQGLQFLIQYYNGEERAKGNILERFSAQQFPDLHSELNLSSLELGDSALYFCASSVGSGEPRSYEQYFGPGTRLTVT.

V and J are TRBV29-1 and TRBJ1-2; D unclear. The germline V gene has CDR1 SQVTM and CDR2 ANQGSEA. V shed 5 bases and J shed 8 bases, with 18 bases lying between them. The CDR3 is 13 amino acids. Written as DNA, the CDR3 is TGCAGCGTTCAATCGGAGGATTCGTGGGGCTACACCTTC. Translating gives CSVQSEDSWGYTF. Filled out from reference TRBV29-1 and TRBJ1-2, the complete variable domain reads SAVISQKPSRDICQRGTSLTIQCQVDSQVTMMFWYRQQPGQSLTLIATANQGSEATYESGFVIDKFPISRPNLTFSTLTVSNMSPEDSSIYLCSVQSEDSWGYTFGSGTRLTVV.

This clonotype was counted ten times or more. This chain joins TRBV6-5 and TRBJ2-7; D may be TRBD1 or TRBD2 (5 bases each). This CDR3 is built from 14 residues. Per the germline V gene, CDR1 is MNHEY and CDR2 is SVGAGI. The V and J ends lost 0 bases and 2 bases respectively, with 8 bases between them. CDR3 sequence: CASSYSRGPYEQYF. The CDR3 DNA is TGTGCCAGCAGTTACTCGAGGGGACCCTACGAGCAGTACTTC.

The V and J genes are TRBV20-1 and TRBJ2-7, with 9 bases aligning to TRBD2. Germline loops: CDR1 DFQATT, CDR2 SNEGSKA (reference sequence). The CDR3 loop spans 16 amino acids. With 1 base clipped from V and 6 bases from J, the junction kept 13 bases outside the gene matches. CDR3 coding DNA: TGCAGTGCTAGAGCCCCTTGGGTAGCGGGAGCGGGCGAGCAGTACTTC. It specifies CSARAPWVAGAGEQYF.

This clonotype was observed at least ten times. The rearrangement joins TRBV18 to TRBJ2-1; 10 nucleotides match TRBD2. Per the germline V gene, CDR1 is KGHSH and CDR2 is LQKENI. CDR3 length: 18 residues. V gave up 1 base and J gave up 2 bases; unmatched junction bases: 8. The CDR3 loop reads CASSPRREGLAPYNEQFF. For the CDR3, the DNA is TGTGCCAGCTCACCACGGAGGGAGGGACTAGCGCCCTACAATGAGCAGTTCTTC.

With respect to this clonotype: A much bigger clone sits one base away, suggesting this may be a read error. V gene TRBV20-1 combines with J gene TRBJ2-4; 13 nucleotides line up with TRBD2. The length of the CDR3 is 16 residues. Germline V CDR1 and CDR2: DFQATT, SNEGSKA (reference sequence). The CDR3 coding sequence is TGCAGTGCTCAAAAGACTAGCGGGAGGCCCGTCTCTGAGCGGTTCTTC. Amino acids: CSAQKTSGRPVSERFF.

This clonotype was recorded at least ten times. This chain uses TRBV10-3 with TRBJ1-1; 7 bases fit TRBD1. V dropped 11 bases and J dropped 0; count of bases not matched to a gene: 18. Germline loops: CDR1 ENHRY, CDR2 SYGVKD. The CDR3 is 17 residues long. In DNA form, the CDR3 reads TGTGCCTCGGCTTTGCGGCAGGGGGAAACCTTGAACACTGAAGCTTTCTTT. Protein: CASALRQGETLNTEAFF.

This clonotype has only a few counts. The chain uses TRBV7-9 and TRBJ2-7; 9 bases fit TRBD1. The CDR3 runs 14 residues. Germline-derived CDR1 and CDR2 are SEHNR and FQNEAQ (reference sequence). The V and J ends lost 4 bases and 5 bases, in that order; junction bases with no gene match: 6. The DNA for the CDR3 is TGTGCCAGCAGCTACACAGGGGGCGTGAACGAGCAGTACTTC. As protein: CASSYTGGVNEQYF.

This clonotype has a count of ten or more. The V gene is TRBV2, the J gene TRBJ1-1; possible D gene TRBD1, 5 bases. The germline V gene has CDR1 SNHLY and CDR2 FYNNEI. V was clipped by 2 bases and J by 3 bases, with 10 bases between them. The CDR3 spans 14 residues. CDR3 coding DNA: TGTGCCAGCAGTGAACCGACAGAGGACACTGAAGCTTTCTTT. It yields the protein CASSEPTEDTEAFF. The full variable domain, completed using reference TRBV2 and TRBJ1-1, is EPEVTQTPSHQVTQMGQEVILRCVPISNHLYFYWYRQILGQKVEFLVSFYNNEISEKSEIFDDQFSVERPDGSNFTLKIRSTKLEDSAMYFCASSEPTEDTEAFFGQGTRLTVV.

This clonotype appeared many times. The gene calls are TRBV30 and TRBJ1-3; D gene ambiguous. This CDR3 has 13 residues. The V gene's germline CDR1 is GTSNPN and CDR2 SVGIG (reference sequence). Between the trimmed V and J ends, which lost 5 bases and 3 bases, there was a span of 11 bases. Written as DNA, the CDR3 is TGTGCCTGGGACGGAGCTCTTGGAAACACCATATATTTT. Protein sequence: CAWDGALGNTIYF.

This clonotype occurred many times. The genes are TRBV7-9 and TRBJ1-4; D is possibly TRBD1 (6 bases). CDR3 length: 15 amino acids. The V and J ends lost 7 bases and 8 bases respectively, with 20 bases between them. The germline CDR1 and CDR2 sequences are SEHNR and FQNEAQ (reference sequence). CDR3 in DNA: TGTGCCAGCACCGGTTTGGGGGGCCTGGGCGAAAAACTGTTTTTT. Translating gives CASTGLGGLGEKLFF.

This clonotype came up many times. CDR3 protein: CASTSGQGGQPQHF. CDR3 in DNA: TGTGCCAGCACCAGCGGACAGGGGGGTCAGCCCCAGCATTTT. The chain couples TRBV2 to TRBJ1-5, with 10 bases lining up with TRBD1. CDR3 length: 14 amino acids. Unmatched junction bases numbered 6, after V lost 7 bases and J lost 6 bases. Germline loops: CDR1 SNHLY, CDR2 FYNNEI. Full variable domain (missing parts from reference TRBV2 and TRBJ1-5): EPEVTQTPSHQVTQMGQEVILRCVPISNHLYFYWYRQILGQKVEFLVSFYNNEISEKSEIFDDQFSVERPDGSNFTLKIRSTKLEDSAMYFCASTSGQGGQPQHFGDGTRLSIL.

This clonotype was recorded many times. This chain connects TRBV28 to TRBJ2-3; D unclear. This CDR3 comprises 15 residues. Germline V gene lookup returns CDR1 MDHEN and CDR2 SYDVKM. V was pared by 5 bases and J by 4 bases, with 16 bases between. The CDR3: CASSPLSPVADTQYF. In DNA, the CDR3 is TGTGCCAGCAGTCCCCTTAGTCCTGTCGCAGATACGCAGTATTTT. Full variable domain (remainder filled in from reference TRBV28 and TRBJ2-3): DVKVTQSSRYLVKRTGEKVFLECVQDMDHENMFWYRQDPGLGLRLIYFSYDVKMKEKGDIPEGYSVSREKKERFSLILESASTNQTSMYLCASSPLSPVADTQYFGPGTRLTVL.

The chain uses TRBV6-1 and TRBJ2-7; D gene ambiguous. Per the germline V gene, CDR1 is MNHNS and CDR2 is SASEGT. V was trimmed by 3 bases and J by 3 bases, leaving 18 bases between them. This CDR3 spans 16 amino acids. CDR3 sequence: CASSDFGVKDNYEQYF. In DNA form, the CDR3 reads TGTGCCAGCAGTGATTTTGGGGTCAAGGATAACTACGAGCAGTACTTC.

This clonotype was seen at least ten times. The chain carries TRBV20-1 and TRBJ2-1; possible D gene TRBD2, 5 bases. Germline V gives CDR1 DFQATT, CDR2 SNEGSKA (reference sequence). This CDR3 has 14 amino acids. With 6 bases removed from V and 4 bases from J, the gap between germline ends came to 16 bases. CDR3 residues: CSAPSTRGYNEQFF. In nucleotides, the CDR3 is TGCAGTGCCCCCTCTACTAGAGGATACAATGAGCAGTTCTTC.

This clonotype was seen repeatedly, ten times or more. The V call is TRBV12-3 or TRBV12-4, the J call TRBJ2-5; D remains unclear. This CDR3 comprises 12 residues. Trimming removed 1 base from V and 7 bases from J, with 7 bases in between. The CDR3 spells CASSLDVGTQYF. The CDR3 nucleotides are TGTGCCAGCAGTTTAGACGTCGGGACCCAGTACTTC.

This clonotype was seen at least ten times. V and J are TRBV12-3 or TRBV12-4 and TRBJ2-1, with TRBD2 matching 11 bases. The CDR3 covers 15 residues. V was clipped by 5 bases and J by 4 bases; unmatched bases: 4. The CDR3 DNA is TGTGCCAGCAGTCCGACTAGCGGGATATACAATGAGCAGTTCTTC. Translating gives CASSPTSGIYNEQFF.

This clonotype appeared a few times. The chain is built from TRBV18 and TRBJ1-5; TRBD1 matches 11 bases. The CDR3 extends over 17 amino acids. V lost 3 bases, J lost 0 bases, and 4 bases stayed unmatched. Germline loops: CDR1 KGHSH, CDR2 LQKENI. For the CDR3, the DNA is TGTGCCAGCTCACCGGGACAGGGGGTATATAGCAATCAGCCCCAGCATTTT. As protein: CASSPGQGVYSNQPQHF.

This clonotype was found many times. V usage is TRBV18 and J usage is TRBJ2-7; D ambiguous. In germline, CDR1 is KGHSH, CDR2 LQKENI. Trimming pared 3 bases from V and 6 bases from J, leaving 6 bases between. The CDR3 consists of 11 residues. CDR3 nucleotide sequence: TGTGCCAGCTCACCGATCCCCGAGCAGTACTTC. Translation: CASSPIPEQYF.

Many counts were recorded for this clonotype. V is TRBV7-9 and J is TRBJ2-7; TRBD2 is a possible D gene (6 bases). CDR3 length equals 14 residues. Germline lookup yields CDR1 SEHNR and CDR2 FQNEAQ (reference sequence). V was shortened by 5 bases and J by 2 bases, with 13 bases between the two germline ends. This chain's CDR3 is CASSPGLITYEQYF. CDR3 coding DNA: TGTGCCAGCAGCCCGGGACTGATTACCTACGAGCAGTACTTC.

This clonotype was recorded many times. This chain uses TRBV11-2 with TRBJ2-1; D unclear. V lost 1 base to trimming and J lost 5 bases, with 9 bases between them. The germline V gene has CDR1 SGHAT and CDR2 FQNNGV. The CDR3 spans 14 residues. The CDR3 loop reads CASSLAPTNNEQFF. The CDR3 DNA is TGTGCCAGCAGCTTAGCCCCCACAAACAATGAGCAGTTCTTC.

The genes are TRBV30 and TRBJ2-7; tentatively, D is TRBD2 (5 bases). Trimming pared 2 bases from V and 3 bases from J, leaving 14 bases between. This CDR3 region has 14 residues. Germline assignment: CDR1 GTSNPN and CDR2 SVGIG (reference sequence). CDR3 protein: CAWSPGVGLYEQYF. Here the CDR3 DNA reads TGTGCCTGGAGTCCCGGGGTAGGGCTCTACGAGCAGTACTTC.

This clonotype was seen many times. CDR3 sequence reads: CASSLRLAAENTGELFF. The CDR3 DNA is TGTGCCAGCAGCCTGCGACTAGCGGCAGAGAACACCGGGGAGCTGTTTTTT. The rearrangement uses TRBV11-2 and TRBJ2-2, with TRBD2 matching over 9 bases. Trimming cost V 5 bases and J 1 base; bases outside gene matches: 8. From germline, CDR1 is SGHAT and CDR2 FQNNGV. The CDR3 is 17 residues long.

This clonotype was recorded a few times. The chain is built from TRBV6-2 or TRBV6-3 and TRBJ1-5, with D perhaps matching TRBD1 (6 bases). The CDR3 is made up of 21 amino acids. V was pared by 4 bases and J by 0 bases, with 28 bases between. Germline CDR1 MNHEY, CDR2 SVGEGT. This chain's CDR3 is CASSSYRGGGSGSNSNQPQHF. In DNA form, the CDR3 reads TGTGCCAGCAGTTCATATAGGGGAGGGGGGTCAGGTAGCAATAGCAATCAGCCCCAGCATTTT.

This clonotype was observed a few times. The CDR3 spells CASSQVYSYNEQFF. CDR3 bases: TGCGCCAGCAGCCAGGTTTACTCCTACAATGAGCAGTTCTTC. This chain joins TRBV4-1 and TRBJ2-1; no reliable D call. Germline CDR1 is MGHRA and CDR2 is YSYEKL. Trimming shortened V by 3 bases and J by 0 bases, and 6 bases separated the two germline ends. This CDR3 region has 14 residues.